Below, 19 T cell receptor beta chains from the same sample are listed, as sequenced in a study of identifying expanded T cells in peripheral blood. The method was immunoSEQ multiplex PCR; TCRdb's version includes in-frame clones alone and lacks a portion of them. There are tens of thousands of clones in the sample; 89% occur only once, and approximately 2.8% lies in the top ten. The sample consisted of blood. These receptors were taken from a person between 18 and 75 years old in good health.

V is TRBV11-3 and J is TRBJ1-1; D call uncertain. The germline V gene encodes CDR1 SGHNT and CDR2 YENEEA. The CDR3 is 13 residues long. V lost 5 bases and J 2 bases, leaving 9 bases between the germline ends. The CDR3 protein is CASSLTSNTEAFF. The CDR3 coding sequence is TGTGCCAGCAGCCTCACTTCAAACACTGAAGCTTTCTTT. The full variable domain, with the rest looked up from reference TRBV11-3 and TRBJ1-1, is EAGVVQSPRYKIIEKKQPVAFWCNPISGHNTLYWYLQNLGQGPELLIRYENEEAVDDSQLPKDRFSAERLKGVDSTLKIQPAELGDSAVYLCASSLTSNTEAFFGQGTRLTVV.

CDR3 in amino acids: CASSVWGLAAQETQYF. The CDR3 DNA follows: TGTGCCAGCAGCGTGTGGGGACTAGCGGCACAAGAGACCCAGTACTTC. V gene TRBV7-2 combines with J gene TRBJ2-5; 11 bases agree with TRBD2. The germline V gene encodes CDR1 SGHTA and CDR2 FQGNSA. The CDR3 sequence is 16 residues long. V dropped 5 bases and J dropped 2; count of bases not matched to a gene: 7.

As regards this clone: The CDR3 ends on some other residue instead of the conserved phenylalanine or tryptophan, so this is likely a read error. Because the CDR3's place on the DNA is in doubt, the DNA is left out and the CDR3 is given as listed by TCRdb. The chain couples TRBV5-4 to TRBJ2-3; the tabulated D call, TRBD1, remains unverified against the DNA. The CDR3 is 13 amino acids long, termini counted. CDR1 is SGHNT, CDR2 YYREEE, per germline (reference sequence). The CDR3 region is CASSLMPGQGAVG.

CDR3: CASSPGGRDDQETQYF. The CDR3 coding sequence is TGTGCCAGCAGCCCTGGAGGGCGGGACGACCAAGAGACCCAGTACTTC. The rearrangement joins TRBV6-6 to TRBJ2-5; D is possibly TRBD2 (6 bases). V lost 6 bases, J lost 0 bases, and 17 bases lay in between. The CDR3 runs to 16 residues. Germline loops: CDR1 MNHNY, CDR2 SVGAGI (reference sequence).

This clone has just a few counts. The CDR3 DNA reads TGTGCCAGCAGGACAGGGGCGAACACTGAAGCTTTCTTT. It yields the protein CASRTGANTEAFF. The J gene is TRBJ1-1, the V gene TRBV13; TRBD1 agrees at 8 bases. There are 13 residues in the CDR3. Looked up from germline, CDR1 is PRHDT and CDR2 is FYEKMQ (reference sequence). V trimming: 6 bases; J trimming: 1 base; junction bases outside the gene matches: 1.

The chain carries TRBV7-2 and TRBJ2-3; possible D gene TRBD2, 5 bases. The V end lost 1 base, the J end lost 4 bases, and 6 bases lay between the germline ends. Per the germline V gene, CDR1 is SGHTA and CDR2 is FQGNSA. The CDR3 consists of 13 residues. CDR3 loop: CASSLGGSDTQYF. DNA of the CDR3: TGTGCCAGCAGCTTAGGAGGGTCAGATACGCAGTATTTT.

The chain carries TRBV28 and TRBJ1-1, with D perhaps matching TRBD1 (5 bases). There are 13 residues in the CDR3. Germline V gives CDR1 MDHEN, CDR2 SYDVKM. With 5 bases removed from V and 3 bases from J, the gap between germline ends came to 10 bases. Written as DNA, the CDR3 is TGTGCCAGCAGTATCTTCAGGGACACTGAAGCTTTCTTT. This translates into CASSIFRDTEAFF.

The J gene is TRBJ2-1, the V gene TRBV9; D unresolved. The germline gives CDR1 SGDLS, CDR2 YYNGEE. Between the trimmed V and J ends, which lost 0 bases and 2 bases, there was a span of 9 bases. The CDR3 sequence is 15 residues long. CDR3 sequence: CASSVASGTYNEQFF. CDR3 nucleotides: TGTGCCAGCAGCGTAGCATCGGGTACCTACAATGAGCAGTTCTTC.

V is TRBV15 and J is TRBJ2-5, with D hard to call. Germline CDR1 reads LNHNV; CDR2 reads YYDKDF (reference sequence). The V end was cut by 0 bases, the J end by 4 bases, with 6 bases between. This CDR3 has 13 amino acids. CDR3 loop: CATSRDQRETQYF. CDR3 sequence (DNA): TGTGCCACCAGCAGAGATCAGCGAGAGACCCAGTACTTC.

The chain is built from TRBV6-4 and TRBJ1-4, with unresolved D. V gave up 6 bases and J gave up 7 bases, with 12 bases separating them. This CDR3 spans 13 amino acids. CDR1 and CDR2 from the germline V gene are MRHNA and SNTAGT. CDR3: CASRGLRLEKLFF. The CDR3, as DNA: TGTGCCAGCAGAGGACTAAGACTTGAAAAACTGTTTTTT.

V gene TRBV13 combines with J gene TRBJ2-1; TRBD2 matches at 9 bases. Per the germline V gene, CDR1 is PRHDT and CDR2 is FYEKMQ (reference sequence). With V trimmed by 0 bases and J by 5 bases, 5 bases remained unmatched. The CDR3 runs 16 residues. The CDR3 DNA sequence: TGTGCCAGCAGCTTAGGCCTCAGCGGGAGGCACAATGAGCAGTTCTTC. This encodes CASSLGLSGRHNEQFF.

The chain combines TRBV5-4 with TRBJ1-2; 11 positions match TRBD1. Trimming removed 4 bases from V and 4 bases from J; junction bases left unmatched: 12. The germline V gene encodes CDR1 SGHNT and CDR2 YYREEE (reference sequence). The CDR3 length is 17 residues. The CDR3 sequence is CASSPGQGASTLYGYTF. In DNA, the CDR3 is TGTGCCAGCAGCCCCGGACAGGGGGCCTCAACTCTCTATGGCTACACCTTC.

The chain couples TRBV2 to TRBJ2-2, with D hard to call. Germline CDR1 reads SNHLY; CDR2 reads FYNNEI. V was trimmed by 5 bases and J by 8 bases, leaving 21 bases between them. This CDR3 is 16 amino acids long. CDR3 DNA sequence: TGTGCCAGCAGTTTCCAAGGCGGTCCGAACGCGGGGGAGCTGTTTTTT. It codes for CASSFQGGPNAGELFF.

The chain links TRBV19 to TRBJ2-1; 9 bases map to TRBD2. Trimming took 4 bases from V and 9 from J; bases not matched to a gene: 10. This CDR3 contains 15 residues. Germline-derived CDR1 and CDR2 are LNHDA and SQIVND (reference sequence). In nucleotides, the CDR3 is TGTGCCAGTAGTAAAAATAGCGGGAGCCGGGGTGAGCAGTTCTTC. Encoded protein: CASSKNSGSRGEQFF.

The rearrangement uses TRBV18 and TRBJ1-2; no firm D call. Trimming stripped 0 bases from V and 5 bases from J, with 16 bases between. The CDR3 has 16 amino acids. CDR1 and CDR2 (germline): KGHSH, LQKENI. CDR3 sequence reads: CASSPPEREWGYGYTF. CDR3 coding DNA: TGTGCCAGCTCACCACCGGAACGAGAATGGGGTTATGGCTACACCTTC.

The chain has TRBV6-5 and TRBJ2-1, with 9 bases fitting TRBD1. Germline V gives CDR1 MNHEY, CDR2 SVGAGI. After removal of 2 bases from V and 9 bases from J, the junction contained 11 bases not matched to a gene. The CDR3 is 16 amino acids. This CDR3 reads CASSYLPGQGLVEQFF. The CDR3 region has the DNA TGTGCCAGCAGTTACCTACCGGGACAGGGTTTGGTTGAGCAGTTCTTC.

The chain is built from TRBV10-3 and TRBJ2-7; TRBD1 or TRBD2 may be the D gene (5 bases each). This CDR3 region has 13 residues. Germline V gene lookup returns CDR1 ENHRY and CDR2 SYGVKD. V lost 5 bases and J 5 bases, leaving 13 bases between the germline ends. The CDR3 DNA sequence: TGTGCCATCAGTTCCGGGACCCACGACGAGCAGTACTTC. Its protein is CAISSGTHDEQYF.

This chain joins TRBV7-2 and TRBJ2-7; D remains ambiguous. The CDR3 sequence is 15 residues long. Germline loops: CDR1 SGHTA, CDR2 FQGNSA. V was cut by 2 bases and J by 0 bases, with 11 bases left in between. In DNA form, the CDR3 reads TGTGCCAGCAGCTTACTGGGGTTGGGCTCCTACGAGCAGTACTTC. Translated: CASSLLGLGSYEQYF.

For the CDR3, the DNA is TGTGCCAGCAGTTACTCGAGGATATCCTACGAGCAGTACTTC. Translating gives CASSYSRISYEQYF. The genes are TRBV6-5 and TRBJ2-7; the D is unclear. The CDR3 loop spans 14 amino acids. Between the trimmed V and J ends, which lost 0 bases and 1 base, there was a span of 7 bases. Per the germline V gene, CDR1 is MNHEY and CDR2 is SVGAGI.